The TCR beta chain described here comes from a study of T-cell reconstitution after alpha-beta-depleted transplantation in children. The TCRbeta library incorporated unique molecular identifiers. TCRdb processed the PCR reads anew with MiXCR; each CDR3 protein has one entry. The sample includes 360,000 or so distinct CDR3 sequences, 20% seen only once; the top ten take around 3.9%. This CDR3 spans 14 amino acids. V lost 3 bases, J lost 5 bases, and 6 bases stayed unmatched. The germline CDR1 and CDR2 sequences are LNHNV and YYDKDF (reference sequence). The clonotype originates from a human donor who donated a stem cell graft to a child with acute myeloid leukemia. J is TRBJ2-5 and V is TRBV15; TRBD1 matches 7 bases. The specimen comprised PBMCs from the stem cell graft donor, sampled from the stem cell graft. The CDR3 region is CATSSPNRGETQYF. CDR3 nucleotides: TGTGCCACCAGCAGTCCAAACAGGGGCGAGACCCAGTACTTC.